A selection of T cell receptor beta chains follows, all from one sample in a study of blood T cell repertoires in COVID-19. TCRdb's table, derived via immunoSEQ multiplex PCR, lists solely in-frame clones and lacks some. The table records about 170,000 clones, approximately 90% of them present only once. Input material: peripheral blood. All receptors derive from a man in his late teens or twenties with COVID-19, enrolled during active disease. Both conserved end residues are part of each CDR3. A D gene is named only where the DNA matches it firmly.

CASSIGGSVAYEQYF,TGTGCCAGTAGTATTGGAGGGTCCGTAGCCTACGAGCAGTACTTC,TRBJ2-7,TRBV19,.
CASRGQGAHSYNSPLHF,TGTGCCAGCAGAGGACAGGGGGCGCATTCCTATAATTCACCCCTCCACTTT,TRBJ1-6,TRBV6-4,TRBD1
CAWSVGQGAGELFF,TGTGCCTGGAGTGTTGGACAGGGGGCCGGGGAGCTGTTTTTT,TRBJ2-2,TRBV30,TRBD1
CASSARGNPNTEAFF,TGTGCCAGCAGCGCTCGGGGTAACCCGAACACTGAAGCTTTCTTT,TRBJ1-1,TRBV9,.
CASSLPTYYGYTF,TGCGCCAGCAGCTTACCCACTTACTATGGCTACACCTTC,TRBJ1-2,TRBV5-1,.
CASSPRLAGGRLFYEQYF,TGTGCCAGCAGTCCGCGACTAGCGGGAGGGCGTCTCTTCTACGAGCAGTACTTC,TRBJ2-7,TRBV27,TRBD2
CASSAPTSGLSYEQYF,TGTGCCAGCAGCGCACCGACTAGCGGTCTCTCCTACGAGCAGTACTTC,TRBJ2-7,TRBV7-2,TRBD2
CASSYSMGGYGYTF,TGTGCCAGCAGTTACTCGATGGGGGGCTATGGCTACACCTTC,TRBJ1-2,TRBV6-5,.
CASSPTGLEQYF,TGTGCCAGCAGTCCTACAGGGCTCGAGCAGTACTTC,TRBJ2-7,TRBV6-5,.
CASSPARTGVSYEQYF,TGTGCCAGCAGCCCAGCCAGGACAGGGGTGTCCTACGAGCAGTACTTC,TRBJ2-7,TRBV5-6,TRBD1
CAWSPPGAQGRYGYTF,TGTGCCTGGAGCCCCCCAGGCGCTCAGGGGCGCTATGGCTACACCTTC,TRBJ1-2,TRBV30,.
CASSSTGGVSDEQFF,TGTGCCAGCAGTTCGACAGGGGGTGTAAGCGATGAGCAGTTCTTC,TRBJ2-1,TRBV28,TRBD1
CASSPAGIPGDTQYF,TGTGCCAGCAGTCCGGCCGGGATCCCCGGGGATACGCAGTATTTT,TRBJ2-3,TRBV28,.
CASRRLLTSGRSDEQYF,TGCGCCAGCAGACGCCTTCTTACTAGCGGGAGGAGCGACGAGCAGTACTTC,TRBJ2-7,TRBV5-1,TRBD2
CASSDHRDPIFREQFF,TGTGCCAGCAGCGATCACAGGGACCCGATTTTTCGTGAGCAGTTCTTC,TRBJ2-1,TRBV5-6,.
CASGTVHGYTF,TGTGCCAGCGGGACAGTGCATGGCTACACCTTC,TRBJ1-2,TRBV28,TRBD1
CASSTRDRGNTIYF,TGTGCCAGTAGTACTCGAGACAGAGGAAACACCATATATTTT,TRBJ1-3,TRBV19,.